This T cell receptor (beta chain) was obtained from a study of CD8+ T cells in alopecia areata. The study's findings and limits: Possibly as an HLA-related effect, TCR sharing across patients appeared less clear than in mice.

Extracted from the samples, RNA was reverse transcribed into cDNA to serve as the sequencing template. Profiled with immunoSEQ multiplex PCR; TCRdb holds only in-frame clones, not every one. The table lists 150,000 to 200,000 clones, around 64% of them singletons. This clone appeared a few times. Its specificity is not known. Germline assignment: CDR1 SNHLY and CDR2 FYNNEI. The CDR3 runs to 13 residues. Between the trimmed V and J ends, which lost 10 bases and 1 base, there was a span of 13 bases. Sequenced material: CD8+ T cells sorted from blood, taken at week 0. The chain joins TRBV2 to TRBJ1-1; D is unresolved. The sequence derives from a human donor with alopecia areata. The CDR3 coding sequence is TGTGCCATACCCTCGGGCCAGAACACTGAAGCTTTCTTT. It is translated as CAIPSGQNTEAFF.